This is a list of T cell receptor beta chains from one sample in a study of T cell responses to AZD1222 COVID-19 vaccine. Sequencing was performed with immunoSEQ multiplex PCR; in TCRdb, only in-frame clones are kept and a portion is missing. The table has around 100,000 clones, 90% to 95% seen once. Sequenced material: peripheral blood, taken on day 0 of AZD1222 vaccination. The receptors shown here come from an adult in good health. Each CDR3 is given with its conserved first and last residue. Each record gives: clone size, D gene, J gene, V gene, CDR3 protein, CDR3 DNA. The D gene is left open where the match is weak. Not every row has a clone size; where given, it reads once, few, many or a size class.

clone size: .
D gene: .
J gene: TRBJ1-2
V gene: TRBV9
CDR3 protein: CASSPRTANYGYTF
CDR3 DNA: TGTGCCAGCAGCCCAAGGACAGCAAACTATGGCTACACCTTC

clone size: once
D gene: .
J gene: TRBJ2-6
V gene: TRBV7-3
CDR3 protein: CASSRTGTSGANVLTF
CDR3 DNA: TGTGCCAGCAGCCGGACGGGGACCTCTGGGGCCAACGTCCTGACTTTC

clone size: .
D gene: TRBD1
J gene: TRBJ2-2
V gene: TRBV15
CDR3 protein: CATSGPLGQGHTGELFF
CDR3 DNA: TGTGCCACCAGCGGACCTCTGGGACAGGGCCACACCGGGGAGCTGTTTTTT

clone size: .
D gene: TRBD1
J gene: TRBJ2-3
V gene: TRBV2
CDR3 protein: CASNRFGQGGGTDTQYF
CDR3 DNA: TGTGCCAGCAACCGATTCGGACAGGGCGGGGGCACAGATACGCAGTATTTT

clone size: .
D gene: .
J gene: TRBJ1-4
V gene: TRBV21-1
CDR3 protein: CASSSPQGPRHNDEKLFF
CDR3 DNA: TGTGCCAGCAGTTCCCCCCAGGGGCCCCGTCACAACGATGAAAAACTGTTTTTT

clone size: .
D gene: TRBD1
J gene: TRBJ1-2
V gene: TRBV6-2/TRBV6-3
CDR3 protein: CASSSLGQRYGYTF
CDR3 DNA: TGTGCCAGCAGTTCCCTGGGACAGCGCTATGGCTACACCTTC

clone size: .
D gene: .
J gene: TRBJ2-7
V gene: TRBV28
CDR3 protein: CASSYRFKAYEQYF
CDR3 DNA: TGTGCCAGCAGTTACAGGTTCAAGGCCTACGAGCAGTACTTC

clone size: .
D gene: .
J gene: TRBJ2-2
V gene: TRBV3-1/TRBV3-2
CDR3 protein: CASSYGYTGELFF
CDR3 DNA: TGTGCCAGCAGTTATGGATACACCGGGGAGCTGTTTTTT

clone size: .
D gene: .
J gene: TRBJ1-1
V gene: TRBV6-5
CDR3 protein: CASSQTRGTEAFF
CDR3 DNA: TGTGCCAGCAGTCAAACCCGGGGCACTGAAGCTTTCTTT

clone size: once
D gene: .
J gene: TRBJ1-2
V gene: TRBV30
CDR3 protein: CAWSVGSGSYYGYTF
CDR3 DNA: TGTGCCTGGAGTGTAGGATCAGGGTCCTACTATGGCTACACCTTC

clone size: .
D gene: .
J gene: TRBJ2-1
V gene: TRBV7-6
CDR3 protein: CASSPGRGTYNEQFF
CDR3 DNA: TGTGCCAGCAGCCCAGGGAGGGGGACCTACAATGAGCAGTTCTTC

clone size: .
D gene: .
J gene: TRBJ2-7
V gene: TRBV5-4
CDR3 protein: CASSFGGRVHEQYF
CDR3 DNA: TGTGCCAGCAGCTTTGGGGGCCGAGTCCACGAGCAGTACTTC

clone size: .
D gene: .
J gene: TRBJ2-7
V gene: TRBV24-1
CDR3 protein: CATSVKLTPYEQYF
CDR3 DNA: TGTGCCACCAGTGTCAAACTTACCCCCTACGAGCAGTACTTC

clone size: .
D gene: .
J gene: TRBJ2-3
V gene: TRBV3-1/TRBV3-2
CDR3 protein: CASSLQGYTQYF
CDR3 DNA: TGTGCCAGCAGCCTACAGGGTTATACGCAGTATTTT

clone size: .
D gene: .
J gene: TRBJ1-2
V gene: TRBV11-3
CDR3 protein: CASSLDRGYGYTF
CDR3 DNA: TGTGCCAGCAGCTTAGACAGGGGATATGGCTACACCTTC

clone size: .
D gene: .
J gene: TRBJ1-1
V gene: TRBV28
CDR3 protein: CASSLVQGVTEAFF
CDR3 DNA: TGTGCCAGCAGTTTAGTACAGGGCGTCACTGAAGCTTTCTTT

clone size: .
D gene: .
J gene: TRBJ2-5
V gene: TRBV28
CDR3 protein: CASSGGTGKETQYF
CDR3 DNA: TGTGCCAGCAGTGGGGGGACTGGAAAAGAGACCCAGTACTTC

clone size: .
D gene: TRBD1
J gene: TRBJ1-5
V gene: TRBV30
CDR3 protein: CAWRHGDRESQPQHF
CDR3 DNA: TGTGCCTGGAGACACGGGGACAGGGAGAGTCAGCCCCAGCATTTT

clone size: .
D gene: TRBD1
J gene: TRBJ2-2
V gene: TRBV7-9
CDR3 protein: CASTGWTGSSGELFF
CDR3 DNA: TGTGCCAGCACTGGATGGACAGGGTCGTCCGGGGAGCTGTTTTTT

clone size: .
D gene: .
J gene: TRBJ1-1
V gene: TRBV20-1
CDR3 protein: CSASPGRGVDTEAFF
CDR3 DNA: TGCAGTGCTAGTCCGGGTAGAGGGGTGGACACTGAAGCTTTCTTT

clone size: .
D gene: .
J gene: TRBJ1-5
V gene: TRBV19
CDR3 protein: CASRVGGRFNQPQHF
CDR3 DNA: TGTGCCAGTAGAGTCGGGGGGCGGTTCAATCAGCCCCAGCATTTT

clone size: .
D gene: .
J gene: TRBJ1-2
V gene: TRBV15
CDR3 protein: CATSRDLPGKPGYTF
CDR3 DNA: TGTGCCACCAGCAGAGATCTACCAGGCAAACCTGGCTACACCTTC

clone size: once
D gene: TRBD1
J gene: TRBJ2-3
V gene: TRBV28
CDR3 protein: CASIKPGQGRDTQYF
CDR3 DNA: TGTGCCAGCATCAAACCGGGACAGGGCCGGGATACGCAGTATTTT

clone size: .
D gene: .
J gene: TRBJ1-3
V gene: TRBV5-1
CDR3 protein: CASSPDGSSGNTIYF
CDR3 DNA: TGCGCCAGCAGCCCGGACGGCAGCTCTGGAAACACCATATATTTT

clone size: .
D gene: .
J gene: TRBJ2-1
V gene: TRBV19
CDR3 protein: CASSIAQGTYNEQFF
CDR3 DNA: TGTGCCAGTAGTATCGCGCAGGGGACCTACAATGAGCAGTTCTTC

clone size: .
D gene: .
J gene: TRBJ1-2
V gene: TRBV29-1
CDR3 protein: CSVALGYGYTF
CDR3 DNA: TGCAGCGTTGCGTTGGGCTATGGCTACACCTTC

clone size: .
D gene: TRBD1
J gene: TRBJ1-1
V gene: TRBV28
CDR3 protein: CASSLRDRYTEAFF
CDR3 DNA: TGTGCCAGCAGTCTGAGGGACAGATACACTGAAGCTTTCTTT

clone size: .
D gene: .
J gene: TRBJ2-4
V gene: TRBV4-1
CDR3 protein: CASTLDPSGGLAKNIQYF
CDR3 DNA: TGCGCCAGCACCCTAGACCCGTCAGGGGGGCTAGCCAAAAACATTCAGTACTTC

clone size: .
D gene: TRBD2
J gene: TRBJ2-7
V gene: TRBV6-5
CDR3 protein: CASSYKRESYEQYF
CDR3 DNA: TGTGCCAGCAGTTACAAGCGGGAATCCTACGAGCAGTACTTC

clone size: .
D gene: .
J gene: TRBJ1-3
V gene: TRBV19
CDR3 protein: CASHSPGNTIYF
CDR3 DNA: TGTGCCAGTCACTCCCCTGGAAACACCATATATTTT

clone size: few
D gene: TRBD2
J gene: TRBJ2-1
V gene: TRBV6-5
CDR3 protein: CASSYSAGGAGEQFF
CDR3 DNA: TGTGCCAGCAGTTACTCGGCGGGGGGGGCAGGAGAGCAGTTCTTC

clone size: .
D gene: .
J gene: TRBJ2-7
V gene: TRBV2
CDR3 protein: CAAGGHEQYF
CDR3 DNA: TGTGCCGCAGGGGGGCACGAGCAGTACTTC

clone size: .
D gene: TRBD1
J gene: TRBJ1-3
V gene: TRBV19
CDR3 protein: CASSLTVGTGAGNTIYF
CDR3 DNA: TGTGCCAGTAGTCTAACGGTGGGGACAGGGGCTGGAAACACCATATATTTT

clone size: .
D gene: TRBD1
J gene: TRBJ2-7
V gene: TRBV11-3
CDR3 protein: CASSVLDRFSSREQYF
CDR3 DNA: TGTGCCAGCAGCGTTTTGGACAGGTTTTCATCGAGGGAGCAGTACTTC

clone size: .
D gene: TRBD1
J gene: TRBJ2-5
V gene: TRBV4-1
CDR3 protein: CASSQDQGALGETQYF
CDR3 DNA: TGCGCCAGCAGCCAAGATCAGGGGGCGCTAGGAGAGACCCAGTACTTC

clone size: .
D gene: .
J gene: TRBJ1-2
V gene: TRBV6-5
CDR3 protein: CASSKSNYGYTF
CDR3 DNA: TGTGCCAGCAGTAAGAGTAACTATGGCTACACCTTC

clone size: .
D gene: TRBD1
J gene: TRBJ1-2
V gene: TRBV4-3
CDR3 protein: CASSQVVGTGEWGYTF
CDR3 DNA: TGCGCCAGCAGCCAAGTCGTAGGGACAGGCGAATGGGGCTACACCTTC

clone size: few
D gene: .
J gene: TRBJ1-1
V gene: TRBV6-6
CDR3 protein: CASSKTTDTFF
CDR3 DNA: TGTGCCAGCAGCAAAACTACGGACACTTTCTTT

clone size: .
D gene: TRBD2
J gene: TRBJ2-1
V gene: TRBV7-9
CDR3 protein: CASSTSGRTYNEQFF
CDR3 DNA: TGTGCCAGCAGCACTAGCGGGAGGACCTACAATGAGCAGTTCTTC

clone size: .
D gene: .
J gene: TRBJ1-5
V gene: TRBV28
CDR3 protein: CASSLNSYSNQPQHF
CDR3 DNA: TGTGCCAGCAGTCTCAACAGTTATAGCAATCAGCCCCAGCATTTT

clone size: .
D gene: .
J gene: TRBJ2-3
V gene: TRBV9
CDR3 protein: CASSVRGRADTQYF
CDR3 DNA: TGTGCCAGCAGCGTAAGGGGCAGGGCAGATACGCAGTATTTT

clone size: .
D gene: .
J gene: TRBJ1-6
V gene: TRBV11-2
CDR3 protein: CASSKGQPDNSPLHF
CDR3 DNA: TGTGCCAGCAGCAAAGGACAGCCCGATAATTCACCCCTCCACTTT

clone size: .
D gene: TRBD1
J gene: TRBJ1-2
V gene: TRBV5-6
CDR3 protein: CASSLVGRQGVYGYTF
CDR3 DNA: TGTGCCAGCAGCTTGGTTGGTCGACAGGGGGTCTATGGCTACACCTTC

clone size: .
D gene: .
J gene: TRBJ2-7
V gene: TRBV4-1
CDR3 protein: CASSQARASYEQYF
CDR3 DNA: TGCGCCAGCAGCCAAGCCAGGGCCTCCTACGAGCAGTACTTC

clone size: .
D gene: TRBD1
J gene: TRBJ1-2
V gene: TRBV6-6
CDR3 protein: CASSPDRDGYTF
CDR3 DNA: TGTGCCAGCAGCCCTGACAGGGATGGCTACACCTTC

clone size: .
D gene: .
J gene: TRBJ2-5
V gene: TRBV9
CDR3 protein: CASSAGGPPRGTQYF
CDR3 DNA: TGTGCCAGCAGCGCTGGGGGACCCCCCCGGGGGACCCAGTACTTC

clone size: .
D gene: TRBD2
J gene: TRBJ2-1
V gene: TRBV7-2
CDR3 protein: CASSYEGSERGFGEQFF
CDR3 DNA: TGTGCCAGCAGCTACGAAGGTTCGGAGCGGGGGTTCGGTGAGCAGTTCTTC

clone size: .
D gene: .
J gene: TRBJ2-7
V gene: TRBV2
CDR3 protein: CASSAGILPYEQYF
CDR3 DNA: TGTGCCAGCAGCGCCGGGATCCTCCCCTACGAGCAGTACTTC

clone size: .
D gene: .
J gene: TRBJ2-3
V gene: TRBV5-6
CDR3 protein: CASSLPGDWGERTDTQYF
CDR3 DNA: TGTGCCAGCAGCTTACCAGGGGATTGGGGGGAACGCACAGATACGCAGTATTTT

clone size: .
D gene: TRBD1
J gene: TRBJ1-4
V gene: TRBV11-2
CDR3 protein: CASSRGGRTNEKLFF
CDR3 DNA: TGTGCCAGCAGCCGAGGGGGCCGCACTAATGAAAAACTGTTTTTT

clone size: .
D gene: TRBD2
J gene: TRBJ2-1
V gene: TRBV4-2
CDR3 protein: CASSQNWREVHKNNEQFF
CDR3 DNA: TGTGCCAGCAGCCAAAATTGGCGGGAGGTGCATAAAAACAATGAGCAGTTCTTC

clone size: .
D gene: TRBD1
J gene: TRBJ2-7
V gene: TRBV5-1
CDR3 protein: CASSRDRGPYEQYF
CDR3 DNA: TGCGCCAGCAGCCGAGACAGGGGGCCTTACGAGCAGTACTTC